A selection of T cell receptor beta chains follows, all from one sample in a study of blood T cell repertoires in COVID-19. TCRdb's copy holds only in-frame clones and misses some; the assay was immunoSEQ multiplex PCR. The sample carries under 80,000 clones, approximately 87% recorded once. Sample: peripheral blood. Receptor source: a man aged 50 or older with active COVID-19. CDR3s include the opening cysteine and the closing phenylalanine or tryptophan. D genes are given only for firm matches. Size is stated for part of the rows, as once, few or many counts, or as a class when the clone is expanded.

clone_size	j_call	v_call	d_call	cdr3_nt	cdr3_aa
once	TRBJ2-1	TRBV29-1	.	TGCAGCGTTGAGGAGCAGTCCAATGAGCAGTTCTTC	CSVEEQSNEQFF
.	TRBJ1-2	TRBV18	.	TGTGCCAGCTCACCTACCCAGGAGGGTGGCTACACCTTC	CASSPTQEGGYTF
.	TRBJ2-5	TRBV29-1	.	TGCAGCGTTGAAGAGGGGAGGCCGGCCCAGTACTTC	CSVEEGRPAQYF
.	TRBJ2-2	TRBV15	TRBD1	TGTGCCACCAGCAGTGGCGATGGGACAGGTCAGCCTACCGGGGAGCTGTTTTTT	CATSSGDGTGQPTGELFF
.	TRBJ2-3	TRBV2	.	TGTGCCAGCAGTGATGTAGCGAGCACAGATACGCAGTATTTT	CASSDVASTDTQYF
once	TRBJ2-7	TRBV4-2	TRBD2	TGTGCCAGCAGCCAAGCCCTAGCGGAACCCTACGAGCAGTACTTC	CASSQALAEPYEQYF
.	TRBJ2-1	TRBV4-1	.	TGCGCCAGCAGCCAGATTGCTAGGACTAACGAAAATGAGCAGTTCTTC	CASSQIARTNENEQFF
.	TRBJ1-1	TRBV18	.	TGTGCCAGCTCACAACAGGGGAACACTGAAGCTTTCTTT	CASSQQGNTEAFF
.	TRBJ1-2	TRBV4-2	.	TGTGCCAGCAGCCAAGATTGGGCAGCTCACTATGGCTACACCTTC	CASSQDWAAHYGYTF
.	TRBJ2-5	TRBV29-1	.	TGCAGCGTTTCCAGACAAGAGACCCAGTACTTC	CSVSRQETQYF
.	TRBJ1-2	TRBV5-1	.	TGCGCCAGCAGCCCCGGTCCCGGGTCCAACTATGGCTACACCTTC	CASSPGPGSNYGYTF
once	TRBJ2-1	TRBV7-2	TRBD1	TGTGCCAGCAGCTTTTTCCGGGACAGAAAGAGGAATGAGCAGTTCTTC	CASSFFRDRKRNEQFF